A single sample is the source of the 7 T cell receptor beta chains below, sequenced in a study of shared clonotypes between healthy human individuals. Only in-frame clones appear in the TCRdb table, and some are missing; sequencing was by immunoSEQ multiplex PCR. This sample yields fewer than 550,000 clones, of which 75% to 80% are seen a single time; 12% belongs to the top ten. The material sequenced was PBMCs. Receptors were obtained from a middle-aged woman in good health. Some clones in this sample may be carry-over from other donors' samples.

V is TRBV27 and J is TRBJ2-7, with D unclear. This CDR3 is built from 14 residues. V was shortened by 0 bases and J by 2 bases, with 8 bases between the two germline ends. The germline gives CDR1 MNHEY, CDR2 SMNVEV (reference sequence). CDR3 in amino acids: CASSLSVYTYEQYF. For the CDR3, the DNA is TGTGCCAGCAGTTTATCGGTGTATACCTACGAGCAGTACTTC.

This clone was picked up one time. The chain recombines TRBV5-4 with TRBJ2-7; 8 positions match TRBD1. Germline V gene lookup returns CDR1 SGHNT and CDR2 YYREEE (reference sequence). After removal of 4 bases from V and 2 bases from J, the junction contained 14 bases not matched to a gene. The CDR3 has 17 amino acids. This CDR3 is CASSPNTPGQATYEQYF. CDR3 coding DNA: TGTGCCAGCAGCCCAAACACACCGGGACAGGCCACCTACGAGCAGTACTTC. Full variable domain (outside the CDR3, taken from reference TRBV5-4 and TRBJ2-7): ETGVTQSPTHLIKTRGQQVTLRCSSQSGHNTVSWYQQALGQGPQFIFQYYREEENGRGNFPPRFSGLQFPNYSSELNVNALELDDSALYLCASSPNTPGQATYEQYFGPGTRLTVT.

This chain connects TRBV7-3 to TRBJ2-3; TRBD2 might be the D (6 bases). The germline gives CDR1 SGHTA, CDR2 FQGTGA. CDR3 length: 15 amino acids. V lost 1 base, J lost 2 bases, and 10 bases lay in between. In DNA, the CDR3 is TGTGCCAGCAGCTTAAACGGACTAATCACAGATACGCAGTATTTT. Protein sequence: CASSLNGLITDTQYF.

This clone was observed a single time. J is TRBJ2-7 and V is TRBV15; 7 nucleotides match TRBD2. Trimming removed 1 base from V and 1 base from J; junction bases left unmatched: 10. Looked up from germline, CDR1 is LNHNV and CDR2 is YYDKDF (reference sequence). The CDR3 has 17 residues. The CDR3 loop reads CATSRGAPGTNSYEQYF. The CDR3, as DNA: TGTGCCACCAGCAGAGGGGCCCCCGGGACTAATTCCTACGAGCAGTACTTC.

Only a few counts were recorded for this clone. Other DNA sequences in this sample translate to the same CDR3. This sequence joins TRBV28 and TRBJ1-1, with no clear D. Germline CDR1 reads MDHEN; CDR2 reads SYDVKM. The CDR3 loop spans 12 amino acids. Trimming shortened V by 3 bases and J by 5 bases, and 7 bases separated the two germline ends. The CDR3 DNA sequence: TGTGCCAGCAGTTTCCAGAGAACTGAAGCTTTCTTT. Translated: CASSFQRTEAFF.

This sequence joins TRBV13 and TRBJ2-7, with D perhaps matching TRBD1 (5 bases). CDR3 length: 17 amino acids. Germline-derived CDR1 and CDR2 are PRHDT and FYEKMQ (reference sequence). Trimming took off 1 base at V and 2 bases at J, with 18 bases between the two ends. The CDR3 DNA sequence: TGTGCCAGCAGCTTAGCCCTTCGGGCAGGGATGACCTACGAGCAGTACTTC. Its protein is CASSLALRAGMTYEQYF.

This chain connects TRBV5-6 to TRBJ2-4, with D hard to call. This CDR3 has 13 residues. CDR1 SGHDT and CDR2 YYEEEE come from the germline V gene. Trimming removed 4 bases from V and 7 bases from J, with 12 bases in between. CDR3: CASSPDVGNIQYF. CDR3 DNA: TGTGCCAGCAGCCCAGATGTGGGTAACATTCAGTACTTC.